Each of the 18 T cell receptor beta chains below was sequenced from the same sample in a study of blood T cell repertoires in COVID-19. Here immunoSEQ multiplex PCR was the method, and the copy in TCRdb shows in-frame clones only, minus some. The table records more than 95,000 clones, 75% to 95% of them present only once. Sequencing used peripheral blood. Receptors were obtained from a human donor in a cohort sampled during active COVID-19.

The chain is built from TRBV19 and TRBJ2-1, with 8 nucleotides matching TRBD2. This CDR3 comprises 16 residues. Trimming took 8 bases from V and 5 from J; bases not matched to a gene: 14. Germline V CDR1 and CDR2: LNHDA, SQIVND (reference sequence). CDR3 sequence (DNA): TGTGCCAGTCTCCCTGCGGCGGGAGGTACCCACAATGAGCAGTTCTTC. Residues: CASLPAAGGTHNEQFF.

The V and J genes are TRBV6-4 and TRBJ2-1; 10 positions match TRBD2. The J segment lost 5 bases and the V segment lost 2 bases, leaving 3 bases of the junction unmatched. Germline V gene data show CDR1 as MRHNA and CDR2 as SNTAGT. The CDR3 contains 15 residues. Written as DNA, the CDR3 is TGTGCCAGCAGTGACGGGACTAGCGCGAACAATGAGCAGTTCTTC. This encodes CASSDGTSANNEQFF.

The V and J genes are TRBV18 and TRBJ1-3; TRBD1 might be the D (5 bases). The germline V and J ends were trimmed by 4 bases and 0 bases, with 16 bases remaining between them. Germline V gene data show CDR1 as KGHSH and CDR2 as LQKENI. The CDR3 is made up of 17 amino acids. As DNA, the CDR3 is TGTGCCAGCTCACGCACCTACCAGGGAGGCTCTGGAAACACCATATATTTT. Protein: CASSRTYQGGSGNTIYF.

The table lists this clone with a count of one. The V and J genes are TRBV5-8 and TRBJ1-3; D gene uncertain. The CDR3 is made up of 16 amino acids. From germline, CDR1 is SGHTS and CDR2 YDEGEE. The V gene lost 0 bases and the J gene lost 4 bases, with 14 bases spanning the gap. CDR3 nucleotide sequence: TGTGCCAGCAGCTTGGTATGGTCCGGGGAAGGAAACACCATATATTTT. Translation gives CASSLVWSGEGNTIYF.

This clone has just a few counts. This chain uses TRBV5-1 with TRBJ2-1, with 7 positions matching TRBD1. The V segment lost 2 bases and the J segment 3 bases; nucleotides outside the gene matches: 8. This CDR3 contains 16 residues. The germline gives CDR1 SGHRS, CDR2 YFSETQ. CDR3 sequence: CASSFSWDSRYNEQFF. For the CDR3, the DNA is TGCGCCAGCAGCTTTTCTTGGGACAGCCGCTACAATGAGCAGTTCTTC.

This clone was seen a single time. The chain employs TRBV6-6 and TRBJ2-7; tentative D call: TRBD1 (6 bases). CDR1 and CDR2 (germline): MNHNY, SVGAGI (reference sequence). The CDR3 runs 16 residues. Trimming cost V 4 bases and J 5 bases, with 21 bases left between them. DNA of the CDR3: TGTGCCAGCAGTTTTCAAGACTACAGGGCCGGGGACGAGCAGTACTTC. Its translation is CASSFQDYRAGDEQYF.

The chain recombines TRBV7-8 with TRBJ1-2, with D possibly matching TRBD1 (6 bases). The CDR3 covers 13 residues. V was cut by 4 bases and J by 9 bases, with 15 bases left in between. From germline, CDR1 is SGHVS and CDR2 FQNEAQ. The CDR3 nucleotides are TGTGCCAGCAGCTCGTCTCCCCAGGGGAGCTACACCTTC. Translation gives CASSSSPQGSYTF.

The rearrangement joins TRBV3-1 (or the pseudogene TRBV3-2) to TRBJ2-5; TRBD1 matches at 7 bases. This CDR3 has 13 residues. Trimming cost V 4 bases and J 5 bases; bases outside gene matches: 4. Per germline, CDR1 LGHDT and CDR2 YNNKEL (reference sequence). The CDR3 DNA reads TGTGCCAGCAGCCCTGACAGGGCGGAGACCCAGTACTTC. Translating it yields CASSPDRAETQYF.

This chain joins TRBV4-1 and TRBJ1-2; no definite D call. The ends were cut back, 8 bases at V and 6 bases at J, with 22 bases in the middle. Germline assignment: CDR1 MGHRA and CDR2 YSYEKL. There are 15 residues in the CDR3. CDR3 sequence (DNA): TGCGCCAGCCGCCCCCCCGGGCAAGGAGGCCATGGCTACACCTTC. This codes for CASRPPGQGGHGYTF.

This clone has only one observation. This chain links TRBV5-1 with TRBJ2-7; D possibly corresponds to TRBD2 (6 bases). The germline gives CDR1 SGHRS, CDR2 YFSETQ. The CDR3 sequence is 14 residues long. V was clipped by 3 bases and J by 5 bases, with 15 bases between them. The CDR3, as DNA: TGCGCCAGCAGCTACCGGGGTCGGGGGAACGAGCAGTACTTC. Residues: CASSYRGRGNEQYF. The whole variable domain, remainder taken from reference TRBV5-1 and TRBJ2-7, is KAGVTQTPRYLIKTRGQQVTLSCSPISGHRSVSWYQQTPGQGLQFLFEYFSETQRNKGNFPGRFSGRQFSNSRSEMNVSTLELGDSALYLCASSYRGRGNEQYFGPGTRLTVT.

The chain recombines TRBV2 with TRBJ2-7; 7 positions agree with TRBD1. CDR3 size: 13 residues. Germline lookup yields CDR1 SNHLY and CDR2 FYNNEI. The J segment lost 0 bases and the V segment lost 7 bases, leaving 3 bases of the junction unmatched. The CDR3 spells CASTGDSSYEQYF. CDR3 nucleotide sequence: TGTGCCAGCACCGGGGACAGCTCCTACGAGCAGTACTTC.

This clone has a single count. The V call is TRBV7-2, the J call TRBJ1-6, with TRBD1 identical over 7 bases. V gave up 6 bases and J gave up 1 base; unmatched junction bases: 6. Germline-derived CDR1 and CDR2 are SGHTA and FQGNSA. The CDR3 length is 16 residues. CDR3 loop: CASRPQGNSYNSPLHF. The CDR3, as DNA: TGTGCCAGCAGGCCACAGGGGAATTCCTATAATTCACCCCTCCACTTT.

This clone was detected only once. The rearrangement joins TRBV28 to TRBJ2-1, with unresolved D. V lost 3 bases and J 0 bases, leaving 9 bases between the germline ends. There are 15 residues in the CDR3. Germline assignment: CDR1 MDHEN and CDR2 SYDVKM. The CDR3 loop is CASSFEASSYNEQFF. The CDR3 nucleotides are TGTGCCAGCAGTTTTGAGGCCAGCTCCTACAATGAGCAGTTCTTC.

V usage is TRBV10-3 and J usage is TRBJ1-6; weak D call: TRBD1 (5 bases). Germline values: CDR1 ENHRY, CDR2 SYGVKD. CDR3 length: 17 residues. V was cut by 3 bases and J by 9 bases, with 21 bases left in between. The CDR3 coding sequence is TGTGCCATCAGTGACTTTGGGAAGACAGCTGTAGGTTCACCCCTCCACTTT. This encodes CAISDFGKTAVGSPLHF.

Only a few counts were recorded for this clone. The CDR3 sequence: CAISDGLAGRAGRTDTQYF. The CDR3 nucleotides read TGTGCCATCAGTGATGGACTAGCGGGGCGGGCCGGCCGCACAGATACGCAGTATTTT. The chain employs TRBV10-3 and TRBJ2-3, with TRBD2 matching 12 bases. Germline trimming cut 3 bases from V and 1 base from J; bases unmatched to any gene: 11. The CDR3 consists of 19 residues. Germline V gene lookup returns CDR1 ENHRY and CDR2 SYGVKD.

This rearrangement joins TRBV27 to TRBJ2-3; 13 nucleotides align to TRBD2. Germline loops: CDR1 MNHEY, CDR2 SMNVEV (reference sequence). CDR3 length: 18 amino acids. V lost 2 bases and J lost 5; bases outside the gene matches: 10. In DNA form, the CDR3 reads TGTGCCAGCAGTTTAATAGGACTAGCGGGAGATATTGGAGATACGCAGTATTTT. Amino acid sequence: CASSLIGLAGDIGDTQYF.

The chain combines TRBV6-5 with TRBJ1-1; TRBD1 might be the D (6 bases). CDR3 size: 15 residues. The V and J ends lost 7 bases and 0 bases respectively, with 15 bases between them. Germline V CDR1 and CDR2: MNHEY, SVGAGI. In DNA, the CDR3 is TGTGCCAGCACCTCCAACAGGGCTATGAACACTGAAGCTTTCTTT. This encodes CASTSNRAMNTEAFF.

The chain recombines TRBV6-2 or TRBV6-3 with TRBJ2-3; TRBD2 matches 12 bases. This CDR3 region has 17 residues. Per the germline V gene, CDR1 is MNHEY and CDR2 is SVGEGT. The J segment lost 2 bases and the V segment lost 0 bases, leaving 3 bases of the junction unmatched. CDR3: CASSYSGLAGTTDTQYF. CDR3 DNA: TGTGCCAGCAGTTACTCGGGACTAGCGGGTACCACAGATACGCAGTATTTT.